What follows is one T cell receptor beta chain and its context. The genes and germline here are from mouse. The read falls 1 residue short of the CDR3 end, and the missing part is taken from the germline J gene. Libraries were prepared by immunoSEQ multiplex PCR; TCRdb keeps only in-frame clonotypes and omits some of them. The repertoire includes more than 45,000 clones, roughly four fifths of them detected once, and about 0.77% sits in the top ten. Germline CDR1 reads SGHDT; CDR2 reads FRDEAV. The CDR3 length is 15 residues. V was clipped by 4 bases and J by 0 bases, with 12 bases between them. The sample belongs to a study of tissue T cells after allogeneic stem cell transplantation.

The TCR originated in a pool of C57BL/6 mice in good health. Material: sorted cells pooled from one or two spleens. This sequence joins TRBV14 and TRBJ2-5, with unresolved D. This CDR3 is CASSPHTINQDTQYF. The sequenced CDR3 bases are TGTGCCAGCAGTCCTCACACAATTAACCAAGACACCCAGTAC.